The 26 T cell receptor beta chains reported below all come from one sample, sequenced in a study of T-cell memory formation after mild COVID-19. TCRdb used MiXCR to reprocess the 5' RACE reads, holding one entry per CDR3 protein. The sample includes 190,000 or so distinct CDR3 sequences, about 20% seen only once; the top ten take more than 20%. The sequenced sample consisted of PBMCs or a T cell subset sorted from them (not recorded which). Source of these receptors: an adult woman who had mild COVID-19 (a few samples of this study predate the infection). Cell type and time point are not known.

This clonotype was counted only a few times. The chain carries TRBV25-1 and TRBJ1-1; D not resolved. Trimming stripped 8 bases from V and 3 bases from J, with 13 bases between. The CDR3 consists of 13 residues. The germline V gene encodes CDR1 MGHDK and CDR2 SYGVNS. CDR3 nucleotides: TGTGCCAGCCGCCGGTTGGGCTACACTGAAGCTTTCTTT. Protein sequence: CASRRLGYTEAFF.

In this sample, this clonotype turned up many times. The rearrangement links TRBV7-9 to TRBJ2-3; no reliable D call. CDR1 is SEHNR and CDR2 is FQNEAQ in the germline V gene (reference sequence). Trimming left V 5 bases short and J 2 bases short, with 5 bases between. CDR3 length: 12 amino acids. CDR3 protein: CASSRYTDTQYF. The DNA for the CDR3 is TGTGCCAGCAGCCGATACACAGATACGCAGTATTTT.

This clonotype came up a few times. The chain is built from TRBV7-6 and TRBJ2-1, with D perhaps matching TRBD2 (6 bases). Germline V lookup: CDR1 SGHVS, CDR2 FNYEAQ. There are 14 residues in the CDR3. V gave up 6 bases and J gave up 0 bases, with 9 bases separating them. As DNA, the CDR3 is TGTGCCAGCAGGGCGGGACCCTCCTACAATGAGCAGTTCTTC. Translated, it gives CASRAGPSYNEQFF.

The chain recombines TRBV29-1 with TRBJ1-1, with D uncertain. CDR3 length: 12 amino acids. Trimming took 7 bases from V and 1 from J, leaving 10 bases between them. Germline CDR1 SQVTM, CDR2 ANQGSEA. The CDR3 DNA reads TGCAGCGCCCCAGACGGGAACACTGAAGCTTTCTTT. Protein sequence: CSAPDGNTEAFF.

In regard to this clonotype: A read error may account for a junction end that differs from germline. The rearrangement links TRBV12-3 or TRBV12-4 to TRBJ2-3; D uncertain. This CDR3 has 15 amino acids. CDR3 nucleotides: TGTGCCAGAAGTTTCAAAACGGAGAACACAGATACGCAGTATTTT. It codes for CARSFKTENTDTQYF.

The count of this clonotype is one. This rearrangement joins TRBV7-2 to TRBJ2-1; D ambiguous. The length of the CDR3 is 13 residues. Trimming took off 5 bases at V and 4 bases at J, with 9 bases between the two ends. Germline values: CDR1 SGHTA, CDR2 FQGNSA. The CDR3 sequence is CASSAWVYNEQFF. The CDR3 nucleotides are TGTGCCAGCAGCGCGTGGGTATACAATGAGCAGTTCTTC.

In DNA, the CDR3 is TGTGCCAGCAGTTGGTGGACAGCGTTCACCGGGGAGCTGTTTTTT. It encodes CASSWWTAFTGELFF. The chain couples TRBV6-2 or TRBV6-3 to TRBJ2-2; possibly TRBD1 for D (6 bases). Between the trimmed V and J ends, which lost 4 bases and 4 bases, there was a span of 13 bases. This CDR3 is 15 amino acids long. Germline CDR1 is MNHEY and CDR2 is SVGEGT.

V and J are TRBV7-8 and TRBJ2-7; perhaps D is TRBD1 or TRBD2 (6 bases each). The V gene's germline CDR1 is SGHVS and CDR2 FQNEAQ. The length of the CDR3 is 14 residues. The germline V and J ends were trimmed by 0 bases and 6 bases, with 12 bases remaining between them. This chain's CDR3 is CASSLAQGRREQYF. The CDR3 DNA reads TGTGCCAGCAGCTTAGCCCAGGGGAGGCGCGAGCAGTACTTC.

This clonotype has more than one count but fewer than ten. The chain uses TRBV7-9 and TRBJ1-4; 9 positions match TRBD1. The CDR3 is 15 amino acids. Germline V CDR1 and CDR2: SEHNR, FQNEAQ (reference sequence). J lost 4 bases, V lost 2 bases, and 2 bases had no gene match. This chain's CDR3 is CASSLRTGVNEKLFF. DNA of the CDR3: TGTGCCAGCAGCTTACGGACAGGGGTTAATGAAAAACTGTTTTTT.

This clonotype came up a few times. The chain is built from TRBV10-3 and TRBJ2-7; D is unresolved. V lost 0 bases and J lost 7, with 7 bases in between. Germline lookup yields CDR1 ENHRY and CDR2 SYGVKD. The CDR3 is 12 residues long. CDR3 DNA sequence: TGTGCCATCAGTGAGTCGGGCGAAGAGCAGTACTTC. It yields the protein CAISESGEEQYF.

The chain links TRBV20-1 to TRBJ2-3; 9 nucleotides agree with TRBD2. The CDR3 totals 15 residues. Germline V CDR1 and CDR2: DFQATT, SNEGSKA (reference sequence). Trimming cost V 5 bases and J 4 bases; bases outside gene matches: 10. Here the CDR3 reads CSAGIAGASPDTQYF. The CDR3 nucleotides read TGCAGTGCTGGGATAGCGGGAGCTTCCCCAGATACGCAGTATTTT.

This clonotype occurred a few times. The rearrangement uses TRBV24-1 and TRBJ2-5; 7 positions match TRBD2. Trimming cost V 4 bases and J 5 bases; bases outside gene matches: 9. Germline V gene sequence: CDR1 KGHDR, CDR2 SFDVKD. The CDR3 sequence is 15 residues long. As DNA, the CDR3 is TGTGCCACCAGTGACCGAGGACTAGTCGGGGAGACCCAGTACTTC. This translates into CATSDRGLVGETQYF.

V and J are TRBV5-1 and TRBJ2-7; 9 bases are shared with TRBD2. The CDR3 sequence is 15 residues long. CDR1 and CDR2 (germline): SGHRS, YFSETQ. The ends lost 2 bases at V and 3 bases at J; junction bases unmatched: 6. The CDR3 region has the DNA TGCGCCAGCAGCTTCCCGAGCGGGGGGATCTACGAGCAGTACTTC. It codes for CASSFPSGGIYEQYF.

The chain links TRBV5-8 to TRBJ2-7; D gene unclear. The germline gives CDR1 SGHTS, CDR2 YDEGEE. With 0 bases removed from V and 5 bases from J, the gap between germline ends came to 6 bases. This CDR3 spans 12 amino acids. The CDR3 loop is CASSLGQNEQYF. The CDR3 coding sequence is TGTGCCAGCAGCTTGGGTCAGAACGAGCAGTACTTC.

The V call is TRBV24-1, the J call TRBJ2-5; D is ambiguous. V lost 2 bases and J lost 5, with 11 bases in between. CDR3 length: 14 residues. Germline values: CDR1 KGHDR, CDR2 SFDVKD. The CDR3 loop is CATSDSWVNETQYF. The CDR3, as DNA: TGTGCCACCAGTGATTCGTGGGTAAACGAGACCCAGTACTTC.

This rearrangement joins TRBV7-9 to TRBJ2-5; 7 positions match TRBD2. The CDR3 contains 15 residues. Germline V CDR1 and CDR2: SEHNR, FQNEAQ (reference sequence). The trim removed 5 bases at V and 2 bases at J, leaving 8 bases unmatched. CDR3 nucleotides: TGTGCCAGCAGCCTCCAGCGGGGCCTTCAAGAGACCCAGTACTTC. Translation gives CASSLQRGLQETQYF.

The chain joins TRBV5-1 to TRBJ2-7, with D uncertain. Trimming cost V 0 bases and J 0 bases, with 10 bases left between them. Germline V lookup: CDR1 SGHRS, CDR2 YFSETQ. This CDR3 comprises 15 residues. The CDR3 loop is CASSLENPHSYEQYF. The CDR3 DNA reads as TGCGCCAGCAGCTTGGAGAACCCTCACTCCTACGAGCAGTACTTC.

The chain links TRBV5-5 to TRBJ2-6; no reliable D call. The germline V gene has CDR1 SGHKS and CDR2 YYEKEE (reference sequence). The germline V and J ends were trimmed by 4 bases and 0 bases, with 14 bases remaining between them. The CDR3 sequence is 17 residues long. The CDR3 protein is CASSHDDTNSGANVLTF. The CDR3 region has the DNA TGTGCCAGCAGCCACGATGACACAAACTCTGGGGCCAACGTCCTGACTTTC. The variable domain in full, completed from reference TRBV5-5 and TRBJ2-6, reads DAGVTQSPTHLIKTRGQQVTLRCSPISGHKSVSWYQQVLGQGPQFIFQYYEKEERGRGNFPDRFSARQFPNYSSELNVNALLLGDSALYLCASSHDDTNSGANVLTFGAGSRLTVL.

The chain employs TRBV27 and TRBJ2-5, with D possibly matching TRBD1 (5 bases). V was pared by 3 bases and J by 3 bases, with 8 bases between. The CDR3 length is 13 residues. Looked up from germline, CDR1 is MNHEY and CDR2 is SMNVEV (reference sequence). CDR3 protein: CASSFLGEETQYF. The CDR3 nucleotides read TGTGCCAGCAGTTTCCTAGGGGAAGAGACCCAGTACTTC.

This clonotype was counted only a few times. The V gene is TRBV5-6, the J gene TRBJ1-5; 9 bases line up with TRBD1. V shed 3 bases, J shed 7 bases, and the junction held 5 bases outside the gene matches. From germline, CDR1 is SGHDT and CDR2 YYEEEE. CDR3 length: 14 amino acids. CDR3 amino acids: CASSSGTGLQPQHF. CDR3 DNA sequence: TGTGCCAGCAGCTCCGGGACAGGGCTACAGCCCCAGCATTTT.

This clonotype was seen more than once but under ten times. This chain joins TRBV4-3 and TRBJ2-1; D call uncertain. The length of the CDR3 is 17 residues. Trimming took off 3 bases at V and 6 bases at J, with 21 bases between the two ends. CDR1 and CDR2 (germline): LGHNA, YSLEER. The CDR3 DNA follows: TGCGCCAGCAGCCACTCCAGCGTTTTAGTGTCGGCCAATGAGCAGTTCTTC. This sequence encodes CASSHSSVLVSANEQFF.

This chain uses TRBV7-9 with TRBJ2-3; D uncertain. Between the trimmed V and J ends, which lost 1 base and 9 bases, there was a span of 11 bases. CDR1 is SEHNR and CDR2 is FQNEAQ in the germline V gene (reference sequence). The length of the CDR3 is 13 residues. This chain's CDR3 is CASSLEGAGTQYF. As DNA, the CDR3 is TGTGCCAGCAGCTTAGAGGGTGCCGGGACGCAGTATTTT.

CDR3 protein: CASSQDGTSQDTQYF. Written as DNA, the CDR3 is TGTGCCAGCAGCCAAGATGGGACTAGCCAAGATACGCAGTATTTT. The chain recombines TRBV3-1 with TRBJ2-3, with 9 bases lining up with TRBD2. With 0 bases clipped from V and 5 bases from J, the junction kept 3 bases outside the gene matches. Germline V gene lookup returns CDR1 LGHDT and CDR2 YNNKEL (reference sequence). The CDR3 loop spans 15 amino acids.

The genes are TRBV7-9 and TRBJ2-7, with 9 bases that match TRBD2. J gave up 3 bases and V 3 bases, and 6 bases lay outside the gene matches. Germline-derived CDR1 and CDR2 are SEHNR and FQNEAQ (reference sequence). The CDR3 sequence is 15 residues long. For the CDR3, the DNA is TGTGCCAGCAGCTTTTGGCGGGAGGGCCACTACGAGCAGTACTTC. Its protein is CASSFWREGHYEQYF. The variable domain in full, with the rest retrieved from reference TRBV7-9 and TRBJ2-7, is DTGVSQNPRHKITKRGQNVTFRCDPISEHNRLYWYRQTLGQGPEFLTYFQNEAQLEKSRLLSDRFSAERPKGSFSTLEIQRTEQGDSAMYLCASSFWREGHYEQYFGPGTRLTVT.

This chain uses TRBV24-1 with TRBJ2-1; no clear D. CDR1 and CDR2 (germline): KGHDR, SFDVKD. V lost 3 bases and J 2 bases, leaving 4 bases between the germline ends. The CDR3 sequence is 13 residues long. The CDR3 loop reads CATSDEPYNEQFF. The CDR3 DNA is TGTGCCACCAGTGATGAACCCTACAATGAGCAGTTCTTC.

The chain couples TRBV6-2 or TRBV6-3 to TRBJ2-3, with D perhaps matching TRBD1 (5 bases). Germline assignment: CDR1 MNHEY and CDR2 SVGEGT. The V end was cut by 4 bases, the J end by 0 bases, with 20 bases between. The CDR3 covers 18 residues. In DNA form, the CDR3 reads TGTGCCAGCAGTTGGGATTTTAGACAGCACCTTAGCACAGATACGCAGTATTTT. Amino acid sequence: CASSWDFRQHLSTDTQYF.